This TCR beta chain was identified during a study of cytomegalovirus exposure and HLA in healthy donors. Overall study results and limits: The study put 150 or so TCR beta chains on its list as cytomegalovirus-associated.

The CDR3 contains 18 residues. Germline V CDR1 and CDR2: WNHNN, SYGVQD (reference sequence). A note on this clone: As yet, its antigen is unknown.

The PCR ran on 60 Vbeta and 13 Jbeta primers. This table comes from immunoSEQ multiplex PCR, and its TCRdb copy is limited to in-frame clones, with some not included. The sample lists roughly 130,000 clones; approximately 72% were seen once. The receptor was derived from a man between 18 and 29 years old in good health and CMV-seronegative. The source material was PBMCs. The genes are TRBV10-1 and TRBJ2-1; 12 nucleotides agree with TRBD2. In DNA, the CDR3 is TGCGCTACCAGCAAGCGGCTAGCGGGGGGGCAGGTCTACAATGAGCAGTTCTTC. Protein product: CATSKRLAGGQVYNEQFF.